This T cell receptor (beta chain) originates from a study of control samples from healthy donors and cancer patients. Clones were sequenced by immunoSEQ multiplex PCR, and TCRdb holds only the in-frame ones, with some missing. The table includes approximately 72,000 clones, about 89% detected once. V was clipped by 5 bases and J by 4 bases; unmatched bases: 14. CDR3 size: 17 residues. Germline loops: CDR1 MGHRA, CDR2 YSYEKL. V and J are TRBV4-1 and TRBJ2-5; TRBD1 matches 9 bases. The specimen sequenced was blood. The sequence was collected from a man aged 50 to 59 in good health. CDR3 DNA: TGCGCCAGCAGCGAAGTGCCCCCATACAGGGGGCGAGAGACCCAGTACTTC. This codes for CASSEVPPYRGRETQYF.